The entry that follows covers one T cell receptor (beta chain) sequence. Its target is not known. Each CDR3 protein gets one entry after TCRdb re-called the reads with MiXCR. The profile shows roughly 280,000 distinct CDR3 sequences, 22% of them singletons. These data come from a study of T cell repertoires in cytomegalovirus infection. Germline CDR1 SGHAT, CDR2 FQNNGV. The V gene lost 1 base and the J gene lost 6 bases, with 17 bases spanning the gap. The CDR3 runs to 16 residues. This clonotype was obtained from a human donor in good health (CMV status not recorded). Some clones in this sample may be carry-over from other donors' samples. V is TRBV11-2 and J is TRBJ2-3; D unclear. The sample here was cultured PBMCs, taken from culture after CMV antigen stimulation. The CDR3 protein is CASSLALTTPGDTQYF. In DNA, the CDR3 is TGTGCCAGCAGCTTAGCCCTCACCACTCCTGGGGATACGCAGTATTTT. Full variable domain (missing parts from reference TRBV11-2 and TRBJ2-3): EAGVAQSPRYKIIEKRQSVAFWCNPISGHATLYWYQQILGQGPKLLIQFQNNGVVDDSQLPKDRFSAERLKGVDSTLKIQPAKLEDSAVYLCASSLALTTPGDTQYFGPGTRLTVL.